This T cell receptor (beta chain) was retrieved from a study of radiation and T cells in renal cell carcinoma. At the level of the study: Nephrectomy followed 15 Gy stereotactic body radiation by 4 weeks. Whole-study results and caveats: Top tumor clonotypes rose in blood 2 weeks post-radiation, then contracted. No pretreatment tumor biopsies were available for baseline clonotypes.

The method was immunoSEQ multiplex PCR; TCRdb's version includes in-frame clones alone and lacks a portion of them. In the table there are 45,000 or so clones, approximately 80% of which are singletons. This clone was observed a few times. Its specificity is unknown. Other DNA sequences in the sample encode the same CDR3. The time point is: baseline pretreatment blood. Stated treatment: 15 Gy SBRT to primary tumor, nephrectomy 4 weeks later. The TCR sequence derives from a woman aged 70-85 years with renal cell carcinoma. The sample here was blood, taken from a patient whose treatment included radiotherapy and nephrectomy.

The CDR3 nucleotides are TGTGCCAGCGGTACAGGTCCTGGAAACACCATATATTTT. This translates into CASGTGPGNTIYF. The chain recombines TRBV2 with TRBJ1-3; D is possibly TRBD1 (5 bases). Looked up from germline, CDR1 is SNHLY and CDR2 is FYNNEI. The germline V and J ends were trimmed by 8 bases and 2 bases, with 10 bases remaining between them. The CDR3 loop spans 13 amino acids.